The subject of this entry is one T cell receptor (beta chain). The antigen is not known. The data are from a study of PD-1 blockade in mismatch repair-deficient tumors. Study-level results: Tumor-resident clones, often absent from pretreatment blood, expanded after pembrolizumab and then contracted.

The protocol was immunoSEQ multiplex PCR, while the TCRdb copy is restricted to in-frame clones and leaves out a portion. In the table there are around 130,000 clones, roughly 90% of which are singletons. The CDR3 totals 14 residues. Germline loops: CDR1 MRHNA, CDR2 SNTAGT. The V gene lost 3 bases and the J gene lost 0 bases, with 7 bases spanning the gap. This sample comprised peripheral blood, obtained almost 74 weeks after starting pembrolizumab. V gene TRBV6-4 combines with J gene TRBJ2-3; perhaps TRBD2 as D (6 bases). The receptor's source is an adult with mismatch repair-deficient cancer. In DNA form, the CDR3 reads TGTGCCAGCAGTGAAAGCGGGAGCACAGATACGCAGTATTTT. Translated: CASSESGSTDTQYF.